This TCR beta chain was recovered during a study of early stage breast cancer tumors. CDR1 MNHEY and CDR2 SVGAGI come from the germline V gene. CDR3 length equals 15 residues. Trimming left V 5 bases short and J 6 bases short, with 20 bases between. This clone has just one count. Its target is not known. Sequencing used immunoSEQ multiplex PCR; TCRdb keeps in-frame clones, though not all of them. Of fewer than 70,000 clones detected, about three quarters appear once; the ten largest clones hold around 3.2%. Notes on the study in general: Tumors had about 2.3-fold higher T cell density than normal breast.

The rearrangement links TRBV6-5 to TRBJ2-7; no reliable D call. The origin of this receptor is a person aged 25 to 40 with breast cancer. Sample: blood. In DNA form, the CDR3 reads TGTGCCAGCAGTCTCGATAACAGCGTAACTCGCGAGCAGTACTTC. Its protein product is CASSLDNSVTREQYF.